This T cell receptor (beta chain) was found in a study of beta chain features in type 1 diabetes. Study outcomes and limitations: Sequencing the cDNA could make cells with high TCR expression show up more than they should. Reduced insertions and increased deletions marked VDJ junctions in type 1 diabetes patients. Among patients with Type 1 diabetes, TCRB CDR3s were moderately but significantly shorter in every one of the four CD4+ subsets.

By way of CD45RO/CCR7/CD25/CD127/CD95/CD27, the CD4+ regulatory, stem cell-like memory, central memory and naive cells were sorted. Reverse transcribing all isolated RNA meant expressed TCRB transcripts were sequenced. Method: immunoSEQ multiplex PCR; TCRdb's copy keeps in-frame clones and lacks some. Among some 250,000 clones listed, about 14% were seen once. This clone has more than one count but fewer than ten. No antigen is known for it. J lost 4 bases, V lost 0 bases, and 2 bases had no gene match. CDR3 length: 15 residues. CDR1 and CDR2 from the germline V gene are SGDLS and YYNGEE. Sequenced material: naive CD4+ T cells from blood. The gene calls are TRBV9 and TRBJ2-1; 9 bases fit TRBD2. This receptor was obtained from a man aged 25-45 years with type 1 diabetes. The CDR3 region is CASSVGLAEYNEQFF. CDR3 sequence (DNA): TGTGCCAGCAGCGTAGGACTAGCGGAGTACAATGAGCAGTTCTTC.